This T cell receptor (beta chain) was recorded in a study of blood T cell repertoires in COVID-19 (dated by TCRdb to 2019 to 2021). Study-wide context: Samples from collaborators originated in the United States, Italy and Spain and spanned both the acute and convalescent phases of COVID-19. The material from the prospective study consisted of cDNA or gDNA derived from T cells, B-cell-depleted T cells, or PBMCs. Deeply sampled blood TCRbeta repertoires from subjects exposed to, actively infected with, or recovered from COVID-19 were included in the dataset. The repertoires were released in a freely available public database meant as a resource for research on the immune response to SARS-CoV-2. Samples were obtained from the ongoing ImmuneRACE study (first 160 participants) and from approximately 1,200 subjects provided by 6 global collaborators. Nearly every sample came with metadata listing a de-identified subject ID, COVID-19 status, age in years and sex. Where HLA class I and class II types were available, the types were taken from metadata supplied by the sample provider, not from assay-based typing.

In the prospective study, participants were roughly 18 to 100 years old, resided in fewer than 25 geographic areas of the United States, and were enrolled through a virtual design. Cohort assignment in the prospective study relied on participant-reported clinical history from a screening survey and a study questionnaire. ImmuneRACE Cohort 3 recovered participants were defined by two consecutive negative NP/OP PCR tests, healthcare professional clearance, or symptom resolution. Mobile phlebotomists in the prospective study collected whole blood, serum and a nasopharyngeal or oropharyngeal swab from every participant. Additional blood draws and questionnaires over an approximately 2-month period could optionally be provided by prospective study participants. Before DNA extraction, prospective study blood samples were shipped either frozen or at room temperature. As to this clone: This clone's antigen is unknown. No base quality information exists; no much larger clone differs at one position.

What the research found in general, with its limitations: The amount of clinical and demographic metadata varied by source and participant and was provided uncurated.

The CDR3, cysteine through phenylalanine, is 12 amino acids long. Only the CDR3 portion is preserved as DNA: 36 bases, with reading frame beginning at the first base. Unmatched junction bases come to 7, with V trimmed by 8 bases and J by 4 bases. For CDR1 and CDR2, the germline V gene lists SQVTM and ANQGSEA. TCRbeta CDR3 regions were amplified from genomic DNA by means of the immunoSEQ Assay, a bias-controlled multiplex PCR. Processing in the source paper ran as follows. The number of nucleated cells in each sample was estimated by amplification of reference gene primers within the assay. To quantify the absolute abundance of each unique TCRbeta CDR3 rearrangement, sequence reads were collapsed and filtered. Productive Simpson clonality was computed per sample as the square root of Simpson's diversity index over productive rearrangements. TCRdb obtained this table from immuneACCESS and retained in-frame rearrangements with V and J assigned. These tables miss some clones; where compared with another copy, unresolved V genes account for less than half of the shortfall, and the remainder is unexplained. Clone size and the V and J calls come from that table; the DNA yielded D and trimming. For this sample the table gives some 210,000 clones, of which 80% to 90% were detected only once. The top ten hold about 9.3% of the sample.

Material for sequencing was PBMCs or T cells enriched from blood (not recorded which). The V and J genes are TRBV29-1 and TRBJ1-1, and 7 junctional nucleotides match TRBD1. This TCR came from a man between 40 and 49 years old who had recovered from COVID-19. The encoded CDR3 is CSTDRVGTEAFF. The nucleotides are TGCAGCACCGACAGGGTGGGCACTGAAGCTTTCTTT.